The text below deals with one TCR beta chain. Its antigen remains unidentified. No much larger clone exists at a distance of one base, and base qualities are not known. The sample belongs to a study of cytomegalovirus exposure and HLA in healthy donors (dated by TCRdb to the late 2010s). At the level of the whole study: An earlier analysis of some 600 of the donors reported 250 to 300 Gb of sequence data and some 110 million unique TCR beta sequences obtained from some 170 million T cells. Approximately 310 gigabases of sequencing data and some 85 million unique TCR sequences were included in an early release covering several hundred HLA-typed donors. The genetic ancestry cluster associated with self-reported Caucasian donors included 80% to 90% of the 300 to 450 genotyped donors. The study aimed to test whether cataloging public T cell receptors could reveal signatures of past pathogen exposure. The T cell repertoires of 700 or so subjects were profiled by immunosequencing and related to cytomegalovirus serostatus. Besides the first cohort of more than 650 subjects, a separate validation cohort made up of some 110 different subjects was used. To predict cytomegalovirus infection status, the study combined high-throughput TCR immunosequencing, statistical association of individual TCRs with disease status, and machine learning. A later analysis re-examined previously published TCR beta repertoires from over 500 donors and added high-resolution HLA genotyping to investigate patterns of TCR occurrence. The later analysis used no new phenotypic data to find candidate immune exposures, relying instead on TCR beta sequences and their occurrence across donors. An earlier analysis of several hundred of the donors used high-throughput TCR beta sequencing to judge whether each TCR beta V gene segment behaved as functional or pseudogenic. Alongside the repertoire data, information on donor age, sex, ethnicity and CMV serostatus was compiled. In a later genetic analysis, genome-wide SNP genotypes for about three fifths of the 666 donors were used, and that subset was treated as a discovery cohort. All discovery cohort repertoires had been generated on a single sequencing platform. Both class I and class II loci were covered by HLA typing, at four-digit resolution. The number of typed donors differed by locus: 629-630 for A, B, C, DRB1 and DQB1; 522 for DQA1; 606 for DPA1; and around 490 for DPB1. Roughly 5 DR-DQ haplotypes were treated as single units for association and clustering because of strong linkage in the cohort. Across approximately 420 genotyped donors of the cohort, an average of about 240,000 unique TCR beta nucleotide sequences per donor were sequenced, and roughly a sixth of those sequences were non-productive. General study outcomes and caveats: The authors suggested that the approach could potentially be extended to other disease states and immunological phenotypes. A later analysis found that TCR association rates varied across HLA loci, with DRB1 alleles showing the most associated TCRs and HLA-C alleles the fewest. Broadly in line with IMGT annotations, most TCR beta V segments showed up in productive rearrangements about 90% or about 30% of the time in an earlier analysis of several hundred of the donors. When HLA alleles, especially DR and DQ, strongly co-occurred, attributing TCR associations to individual alleles was difficult. According to a later analysis, parvovirus B19, influenza, CMV and Epstein-Barr virus appeared linked to several top co-occurrence clusters. This cohort had only TCR beta chains sequenced, and the lack of alpha or paired-chain data limited which features could be detected. Linkage disequilibrium might explain the correlated functional status among segregating V segments, but an unknown experimental factor could not be ruled out. In a later analysis, some 17,000 TCR beta sequences were associated with specific HLA alleles at a false discovery rate of 0.05. HLA typing was unavailable for some donors at each locus, so association tests used only the typed subset. A group of highly shared sequence variants was considered likely to be a technical artifact of the sequencing pipeline. According to a later analysis, most CMV-associated TCR beta chains appeared to be HLA-restricted, and the HLA associations seemed to be driven largely by CMV exposure. In a later genetic analysis, a missense DCLRE1C variant was associated with V-gene and J-gene trimming of TCR beta chains, and the association was replicated in an independent cohort. Most TCR sequences were observed very rarely across donors, whereas some public TCRs were present in many individuals. According to a later genetic analysis, donors in an Asian-associated ancestry cluster had fewer N-insertions in productive TCRs than the approximately 700-donor mean. In vitro tests confirmed that a few of the cytomegalovirus-associated TCR beta chains recognize cytomegalovirus antigens. The presence/absence analyses assumed that sequencing depth was roughly uniform across donors, and that assumption may not be true. The earlier analysis of 587 of the donors excluded approximately 15 rarely observed V segments, including chromosome 9 orphons, because counts were too low. A total of 164 TCR beta chains were listed by the study as associated with cytomegalovirus. For the cohort, immune exposure information was limited to CMV serostatus. A further reported finding was that TCR beta sequences accurately predicted the HLA-A and HLA-B alleles for most subjects in the first cohort. In both the original and validation cohorts, the classifier was reported to diagnose cytomegalovirus status with high specificity and sensitivity. Because the 87-base-pair reads could not distinguish some IMGT-functional V segments, including TRBV6-2 and TRBV6-3, those segments were excluded. In a later analysis, HLA-associated TCR beta chains showed more clonal expansion and lower generation probabilities than non-associated chains that were equally common.

The germline V end is reduced by 4 bases and the J end by 0 bases; junction bases left unmatched: 7. Reading the germline V gene (reference sequence) gives CDR1 GTSNPN and CDR2 SVGIG. Counted from cysteine to phenylalanine, this CDR3 has 16 amino acids. Left in the record is the CDR3 DNA by itself, 48 bases read in frame from the first base. The cohort was made up of approximately 700 healthy bone marrow donors. Cohort members were all nominally healthy when sampled, although unrecorded immune exposures were likely present. The donor tested CMV seropositive and was one of the 289 seropositive cohort members. Each donor provided a peripheral blood sample, and peripheral blood mononuclear cells were used for TCR beta sequencing. Genomic DNA extraction from the blood cell samples was performed with the Qiagen DNeasy Blood Extraction Kit. Receptor libraries were prepared by the immunoSEQ multiplex PCR assay. The multiplex PCR relied on a mix of 60 forward primers for TCR Vbeta segments and 13 reverse primers for TCR Jbeta segments. A multiplex PCR assay on genomic DNA amplified the CDR3 region of rearranged TCR beta genes. Amplified TCR beta libraries were sequenced as 87-base-pair reads on the Illumina HiSeq System. The authors' pipeline ran thus. Across the 600 to 700 repertoires, a later analysis counted some 80 million unique TCR beta chains, around 10 million of which were shared by at least two donors. Raw reads were error-corrected and collapsed into unique sequences by a nearest-neighbor algorithm in which closely related sequences were merged to remove PCR and sequencing errors. Alignment of CDR3 sequences to IMGT reference sequences was used to assign V, D and J gene segments. For a sequence to be retained, a match of at least six nucleotides was required to both a V gene segment and a J gene segment. Rearrangements were classified as productive when the CDR3 lacked stop codons and remained in frame with V and J, and all other rearrangements were classified as non-productive. Following IMGT convention, CDR3 was defined as the stretch from the second conserved V-encoded cysteine up to the conserved J-encoded phenylalanine. In an earlier analysis of 587 of the donors, sequences lacking an unambiguous match to a single V gene segment were excluded. In an earlier analysis of some 590 of the donors, a V segment was called functional when productive rearrangements were above 56.7%, and segregating when the standard deviation between donors exceeded 5%. To diagnose cytomegalovirus status from the catalog of TCR beta chain sequences, a statistical classification framework was built. In a later analysis, V and J genes were assigned by comparing TCR nucleotide sequences against IMGT/GENE-DB human TR gene sequences. In a later analysis, CDR3 sequences and most-parsimonious VDJ recombination scenarios were assigned using the TCRdist pipeline. In a later analysis, each TCR beta chain was defined by its CDR3 amino acid sequence together with its V-gene family, and reads lacking a unique V-gene family were excluded. As a way to deal with suspected cross-contamination and a sequencing artifact, a later analysis dropped 450 to 700 nucleotide sequences that were highly shared and had low generation probability. In a later analysis, a clonal expansion index for each public chain was calculated from normalized within-repertoire ranks of inferred template counts. In a later analysis, generation probabilities were computed using a VDJ recombination model fitted to out-of-frame rearrangements, and the results were checked against IGoR. Hypergeometric tests were used in a later analysis to score TCR-TCR, TCR-HLA and TCR-CMV co-occurrence, with a repertoire-size bias correction applied to the TCR pairs. To estimate false discovery rates, a later analysis permuted the HLA or CMV assignments 20 times. In a later analysis, co-occurring TCRs were grouped using DBSCAN, with TCRdist sequence similarity added in when clustering inside HLA-allele-positive subsets. Repertoires with fewer than 30,000 or more than 120,000 public chains were left out of co-occurrence clustering, as were a few repertoires with anomalous nucleotide sharing. TCRdb's version of the immuneACCESS table is confined to in-frame rearrangements and falls short of the full clone set. An unresolved V gene accounts for under half of the shortfall where checked; the remainder is of unknown origin. Clonal size and the V and J genes are those of that table, whereas D and trimming came from the DNA. The sample table contains 250,000 to 350,000 clones; only one count was recorded for 80% to 90% of them. The ten biggest clones cover around 4.2% of the sample.

Sequences were obtained from PBMCs. The TCR originated in a man aged 40-50 years in good health and CMV-seropositive. The chain uses TRBV30 and TRBJ2-3, with 10 bases matching TRBD2. The bases read TGTGCCTGGACGTCTAGCGGGGGACTTAGCACAGATACGCAGTATTTT. The resulting protein is CAWTSSGGLSTDTQYF.